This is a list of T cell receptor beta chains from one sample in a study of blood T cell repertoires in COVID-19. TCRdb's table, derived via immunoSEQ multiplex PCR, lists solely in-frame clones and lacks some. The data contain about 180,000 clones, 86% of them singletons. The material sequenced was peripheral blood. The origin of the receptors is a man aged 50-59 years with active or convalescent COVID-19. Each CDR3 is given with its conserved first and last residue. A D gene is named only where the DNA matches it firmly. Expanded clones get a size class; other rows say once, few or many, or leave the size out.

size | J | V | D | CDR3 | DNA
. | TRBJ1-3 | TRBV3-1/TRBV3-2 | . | CASSRLGDSGNTIYF | TGTGCCAGCAGCCGTCTCGGAGACTCTGGAAACACCATATATTTT
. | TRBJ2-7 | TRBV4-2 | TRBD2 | CASSQDTSASQYF | TGTGCCAGCAGCCAAGATACTAGCGCCTCGCAGTACTTC
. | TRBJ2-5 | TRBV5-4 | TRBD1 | CASSRPDRGQETQYF | TGTGCCAGCAGCCGACCCGACAGGGGGCAAGAGACCCAGTACTTC
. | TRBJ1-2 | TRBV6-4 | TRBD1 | CASSSSDRAGYGYTF | TGTGCCAGTTCATCTAGCGACAGGGCGGGGTATGGCTACACCTTC
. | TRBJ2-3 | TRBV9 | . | CASSVDLSTDTQYF | TGTGCCAGCAGCGTAGACTTAAGCACAGATACGCAGTATTTT
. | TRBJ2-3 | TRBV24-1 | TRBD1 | CATSDLGQGGDTQYF | TGTGCCACCAGTGATTTGGGACAGGGGGGGGATACGCAGTATTTT
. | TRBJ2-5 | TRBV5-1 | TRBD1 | CASSFDREGTTQYF | TGCGCCAGCAGCTTTGACAGGGAAGGTACGACCCAGTACTTC
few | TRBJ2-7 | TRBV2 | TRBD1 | CASSTGQGYEQYF | TGTGCCAGCAGTACGGGACAGGGCTACGAGCAGTACTTC
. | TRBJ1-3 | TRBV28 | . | CASSPAGSGEGSGNTIYF | TGTGCCAGCAGCCCGGCGGGTTCAGGGGAAGGATCTGGAAACACCATATATTTT
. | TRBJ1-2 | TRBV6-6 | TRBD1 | CASSLQGNYGYTF | TGTGCCAGCAGCCTACAGGGGAACTATGGCTACACCTTC
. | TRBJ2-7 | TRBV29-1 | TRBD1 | CSASGQGASEQYF | TGCAGCGCATCAGGACAGGGGGCCTCCGAGCAGTACTTC
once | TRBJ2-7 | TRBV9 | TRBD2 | CASSPEGAGGPVRREQYF | TGTGCCAGCAGCCCCGAAGGAGCGGGAGGGCCAGTCCGTCGCGAGCAGTACTTC
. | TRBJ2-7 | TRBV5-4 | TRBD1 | CASSKGDRVEQYF | TGTGCCAGCAGTAAAGGAGACAGGGTCGAGCAGTACTTC
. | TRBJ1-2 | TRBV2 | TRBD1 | CASKRGGLTVTNYGYTF | TGTGCCAGCAAGAGAGGGGGCTTGACAGTAACCAACTATGGCTACACCTTC
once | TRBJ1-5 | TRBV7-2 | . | CASSLDGQPQHF | TGTGCCAGCAGCTTAGACGGTCAGCCCCAGCATTTT
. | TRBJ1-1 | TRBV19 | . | CASSILAGTEAFF | TGTGCCAGTAGTATACTGGCAGGGACTGAAGCTTTCTTT
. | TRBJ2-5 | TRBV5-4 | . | CASRPGSGKIQETQYF | TGTGCCAGCAGACCGGGCAGCGGTAAGATACAAGAGACCCAGTACTTC
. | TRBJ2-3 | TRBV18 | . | CASSPLQGTDTQYF | TGTGCCAGCTCACCACTGCAGGGCACAGATACGCAGTATTTT
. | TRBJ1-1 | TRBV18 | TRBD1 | CASSMTGDDTEAFF | TGTGCCAGCTCAATGACAGGGGATGACACTGAAGCTTTCTTT
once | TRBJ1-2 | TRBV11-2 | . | CASSQNRVYGYTF | TGTGCCAGCAGCCAAAACAGGGTTTATGGCTACACCTTC
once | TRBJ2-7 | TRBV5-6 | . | CASSLVRTYEQYF | TGTGCCAGCAGCTTGGTGCGAACCTACGAGCAGTACTTC
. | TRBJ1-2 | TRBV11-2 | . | CASSPRDYGYTF | TGTGCCAGCAGCCCGCGGGACTATGGCTACACCTTC
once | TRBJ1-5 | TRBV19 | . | CASSVVSPNQPQHF | TGTGCCAGTAGTGTAGTCAGTCCCAATCAGCCCCAGCATTTT
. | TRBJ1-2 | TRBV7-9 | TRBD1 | CASSPRQGNYGYTF | TGTGCCAGCAGCCCTAGACAGGGAAACTATGGCTACACCTTC
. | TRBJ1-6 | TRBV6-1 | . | CASSEVGLHWALHF | TGTGCCAGCAGTGAGGTGGGACTCCATTGGGCCCTCCACTTT